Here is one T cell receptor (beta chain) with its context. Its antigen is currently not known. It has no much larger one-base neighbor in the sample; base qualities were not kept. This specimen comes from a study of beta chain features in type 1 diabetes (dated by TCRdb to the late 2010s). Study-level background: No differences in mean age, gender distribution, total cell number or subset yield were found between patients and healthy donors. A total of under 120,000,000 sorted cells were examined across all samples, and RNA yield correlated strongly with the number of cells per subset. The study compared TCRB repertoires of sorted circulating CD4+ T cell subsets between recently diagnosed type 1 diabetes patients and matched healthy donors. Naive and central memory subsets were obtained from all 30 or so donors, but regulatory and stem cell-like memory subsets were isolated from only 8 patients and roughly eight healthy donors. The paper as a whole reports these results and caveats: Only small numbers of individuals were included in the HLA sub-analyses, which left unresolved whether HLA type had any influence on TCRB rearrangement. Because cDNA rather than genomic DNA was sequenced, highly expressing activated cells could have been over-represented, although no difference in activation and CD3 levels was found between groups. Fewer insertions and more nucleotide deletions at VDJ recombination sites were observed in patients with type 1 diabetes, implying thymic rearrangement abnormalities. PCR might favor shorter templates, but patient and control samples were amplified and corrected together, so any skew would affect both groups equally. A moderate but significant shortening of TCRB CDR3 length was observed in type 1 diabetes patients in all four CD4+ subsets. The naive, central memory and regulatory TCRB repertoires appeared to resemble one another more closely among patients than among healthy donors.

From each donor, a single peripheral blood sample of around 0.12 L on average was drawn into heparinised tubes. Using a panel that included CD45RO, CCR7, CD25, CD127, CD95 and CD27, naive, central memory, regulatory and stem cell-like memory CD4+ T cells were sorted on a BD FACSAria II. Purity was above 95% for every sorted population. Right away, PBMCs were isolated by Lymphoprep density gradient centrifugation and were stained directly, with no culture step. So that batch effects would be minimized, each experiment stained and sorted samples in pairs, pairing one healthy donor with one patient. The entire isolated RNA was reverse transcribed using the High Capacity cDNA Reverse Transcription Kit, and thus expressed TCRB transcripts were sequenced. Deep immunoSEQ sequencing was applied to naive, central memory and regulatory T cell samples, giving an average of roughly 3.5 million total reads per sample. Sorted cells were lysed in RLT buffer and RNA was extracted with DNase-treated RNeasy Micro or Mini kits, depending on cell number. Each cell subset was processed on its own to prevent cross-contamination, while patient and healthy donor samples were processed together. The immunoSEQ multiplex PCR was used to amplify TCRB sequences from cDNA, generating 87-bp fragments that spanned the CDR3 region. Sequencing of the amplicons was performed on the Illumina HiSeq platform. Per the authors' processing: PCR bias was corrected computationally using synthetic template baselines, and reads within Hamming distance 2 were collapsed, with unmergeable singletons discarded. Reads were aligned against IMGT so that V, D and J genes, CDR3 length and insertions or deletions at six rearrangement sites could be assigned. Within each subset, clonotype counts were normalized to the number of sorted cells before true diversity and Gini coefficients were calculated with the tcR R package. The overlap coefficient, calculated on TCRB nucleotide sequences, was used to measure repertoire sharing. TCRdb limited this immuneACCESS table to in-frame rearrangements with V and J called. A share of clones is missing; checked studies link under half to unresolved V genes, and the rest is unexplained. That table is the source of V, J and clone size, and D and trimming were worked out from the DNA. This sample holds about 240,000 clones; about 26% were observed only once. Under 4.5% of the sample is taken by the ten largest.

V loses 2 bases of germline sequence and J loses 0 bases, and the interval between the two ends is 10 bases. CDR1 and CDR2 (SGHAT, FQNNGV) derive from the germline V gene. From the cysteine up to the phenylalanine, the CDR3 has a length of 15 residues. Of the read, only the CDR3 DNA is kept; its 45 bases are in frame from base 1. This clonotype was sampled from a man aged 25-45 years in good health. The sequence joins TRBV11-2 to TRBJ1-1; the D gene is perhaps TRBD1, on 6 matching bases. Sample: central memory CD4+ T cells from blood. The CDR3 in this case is CASSLSGQMNTEAFF. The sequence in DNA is TGTGCCAGCAGCTTATCTGGACAGATGAACACTGAAGCTTTCTTT.